The TCR beta chain under discussion was sequenced for a study of CD8+ T cells in alopecia areata. Treatment in this sample: oral pan-JAK inhibitor, 5-10 mg twice daily. Sequencing used cDNA as its template, made by extracting RNA and reverse transcribing it. Profiling relied on immunoSEQ multiplex PCR, and the TCRdb table lists in-frame clones only, not all of them. The repertoire holds hundreds of thousands of clones, 66% seen once, with 0.95% to 1.5% in the top ten. Trimming took 0 bases from V and 6 from J; bases not matched to a gene: 4. Germline V gene sequence: CDR1 SGDLS, CDR2 YYNGEE. This CDR3 region has 14 residues.

This sequence originates from a human donor with alopecia areata. The chain is built from TRBV9 and TRBJ1-2; TRBD1 aligns across 8 bases. The sample here was CD4+ T cells sorted from blood, taken at week 44, from a patient treated with tofacitinib. CDR3 coding DNA: TGTGCCAGCAGCGTAGACGCAGGGGGCAATGGCTACACCTTC. It is translated as CASSVDAGGNGYTF. Using reference TRBV9 and TRBJ1-2 for the parts outside the CDR3, the full variable domain is DSGVTQTPKHLITATGQRVTLRCSPRSGDLSVYWYQQSLDQGLQFLIQYYNGEERAKGNILERFSAQQFPDLHSELNLSSLELGDSALYFCASSVDAGGNGYTFGSGTRLTVV.